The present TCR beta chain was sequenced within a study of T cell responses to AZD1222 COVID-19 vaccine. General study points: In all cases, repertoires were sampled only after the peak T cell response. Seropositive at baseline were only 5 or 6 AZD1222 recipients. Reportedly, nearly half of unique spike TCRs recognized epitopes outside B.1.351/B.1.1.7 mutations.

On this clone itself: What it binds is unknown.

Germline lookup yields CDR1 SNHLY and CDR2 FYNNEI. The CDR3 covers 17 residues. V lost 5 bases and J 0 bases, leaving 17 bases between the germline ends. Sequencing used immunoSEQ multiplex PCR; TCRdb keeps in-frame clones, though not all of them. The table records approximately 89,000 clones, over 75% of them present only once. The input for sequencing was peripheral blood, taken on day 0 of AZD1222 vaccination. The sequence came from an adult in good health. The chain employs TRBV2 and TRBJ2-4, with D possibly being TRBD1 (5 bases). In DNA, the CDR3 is TGTGCCAGCAGTCCGAAAGGGGCAGGGTTAGCCAAAAACATTCAGTACTTC. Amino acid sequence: CASSPKGAGLAKNIQYF.